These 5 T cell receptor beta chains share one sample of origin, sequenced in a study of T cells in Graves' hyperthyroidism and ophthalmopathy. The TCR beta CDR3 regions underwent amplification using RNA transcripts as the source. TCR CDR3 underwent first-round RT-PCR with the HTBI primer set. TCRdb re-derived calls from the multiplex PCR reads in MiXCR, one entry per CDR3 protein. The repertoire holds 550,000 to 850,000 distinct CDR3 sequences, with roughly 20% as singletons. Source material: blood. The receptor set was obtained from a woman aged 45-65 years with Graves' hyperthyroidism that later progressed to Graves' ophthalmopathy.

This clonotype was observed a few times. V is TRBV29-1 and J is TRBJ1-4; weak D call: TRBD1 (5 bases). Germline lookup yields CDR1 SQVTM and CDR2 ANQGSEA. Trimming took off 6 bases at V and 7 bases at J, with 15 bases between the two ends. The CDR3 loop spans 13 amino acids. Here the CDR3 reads CSVGRGEGEKLFF. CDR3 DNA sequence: TGCAGCGTCGGTAGGGGCGAGGGTGAAAAACTGTTTTTT.

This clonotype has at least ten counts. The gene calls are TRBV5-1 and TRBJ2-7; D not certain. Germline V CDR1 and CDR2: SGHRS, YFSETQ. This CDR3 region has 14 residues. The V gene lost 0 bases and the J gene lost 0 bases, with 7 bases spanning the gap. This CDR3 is CASSLGQNSYEQYF. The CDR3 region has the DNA TGCGCCAGCAGCTTGGGCCAGAACTCCTACGAGCAGTACTTC.

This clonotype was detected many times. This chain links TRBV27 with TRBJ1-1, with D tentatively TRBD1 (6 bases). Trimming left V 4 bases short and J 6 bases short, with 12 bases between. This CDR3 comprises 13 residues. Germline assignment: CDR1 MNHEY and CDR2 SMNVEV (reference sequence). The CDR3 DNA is TGTGCCAGCAGTTGGAAGGGGGGCGCTGAAGCTTTCTTT. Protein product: CASSWKGGAEAFF.

The CDR3 spells CASSIAVYSNQPQHF. The DNA for the CDR3 is TGTGCCAGTAGTATTGCTGTGTATAGCAATCAGCCCCAGCATTTT. V and J are TRBV19 and TRBJ1-5; D ambiguous. This CDR3 contains 15 residues. Trimming removed 3 bases at V and 0 bases at J, with 9 bases between. The germline V gene encodes CDR1 LNHDA and CDR2 SQIVND (reference sequence).

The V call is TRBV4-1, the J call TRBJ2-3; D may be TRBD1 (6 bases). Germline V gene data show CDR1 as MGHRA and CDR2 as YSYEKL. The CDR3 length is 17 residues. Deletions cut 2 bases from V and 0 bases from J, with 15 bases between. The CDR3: CASSQIFQGLSTDTQYF. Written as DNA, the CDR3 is TGCGCCAGCAGCCAAATCTTCCAGGGGCTGAGCACAGATACGCAGTATTTT.